The rows below give T cell receptor beta chains drawn from one sample of a study of HIV-infected patients and healthy controls. Each CDR3 protein gets one entry after TCRdb re-called the 5' RACE reads with MiXCR. The table includes around 19,000 distinct CDR3 sequences, about 8.3% detected once. The source material was blood. The receptors here all came from an adult in good health. The CDR3 runs from the conserved cysteine through the conserved F or W. A D gene is named only where the DNA matches it firmly. Expanded clones get a size class; other rows say once, few or many, or leave the size out.

v_gene	d_gene	j_gene	abundance	CDR3nt	CDR3aa
TRBV6-2/TRBV6-3	.	TRBJ1-1	many	TGTGCCAGCAGCGAGAGGGGCGCACGCACTGAAGCTTTCTTT	CASSERGARTEAFF
TRBV6-6	.	TRBJ2-5	medium-sized	TGTGCCAGCAGTGCTAGACAGGGAGGAGAGACCCAGTACTTC	CASSARQGGETQYF
TRBV7-9	.	TRBJ1-5	many	TGTGCCAGCAGCCCTATCCGTGGAAGCAATCAGCCCCAGCATTTT	CASSPIRGSNQPQHF
TRBV20-1	.	TRBJ1-1	few	TGCAGTGCTACCCACAGCGAGAACACTGAAGCTTTCTTT	CSATHSENTEAFF
TRBV7-9	.	TRBJ2-1	many	TGTGCCAGCAGCTTAGGCGTTAAGATCTTC	CASSLGVKIF
TRBV12-3/TRBV12-4	.	TRBJ2-4	few	TGTGCCAGCAGTTTAGGCACCGGGGACATTCAGTACTTC	CASSLGTGDIQYF
TRBV12-3/TRBV12-4	TRBD2	TRBJ2-3	many	TGTGCCAGCACGACTAGCGGGAGAACAGATACGCAGTATTTT	CASTTSGRTDTQYF
TRBV30	.	TRBJ1-6	many	TGTGCCTGGTCCCTTGGGGGACGGCCCAATTCACCCCTCCACTTT	CAWSLGGRPNSPLHF
TRBV7-3	.	TRBJ1-3	many	TGTGCCAGCAGCCAGGACGGAGGAAACACCATATATTTT	CASSQDGGNTIYF
TRBV14	.	TRBJ1-1	.	TGTGCCAGCAGCCATGGGCTGACAAGGCACTTT	CASSHGLTRHF
TRBV10-3	.	TRBJ2-5	.	TGTGCCATCAGTGATCAGGGCCCCCCGTACCAAGAGACCCAGTACTTC	CAISDQGPPYQETQYF
TRBV5-1	TRBD2	TRBJ2-7	medium-sized	TGCGCCAGCAGCCCCAATAGCGGGGGATCGACCTACGAGCAGTACTTC	CASSPNSGGSTYEQYF
TRBV7-9	.	TRBJ1-4	.	TGTGCCAGCAGCCCAGGGGAGGCAACTAATGAAAAACTGTTTTTT	CASSPGEATNEKLFF
TRBV21-1	.	TRBJ1-5	medium-sized	TGTGCCAGCAGCAAAGGGACAGGCAATCAGCCCCAGCATTTT	CASSKGTGNQPQHF
TRBV30	.	TRBJ2-7	many	TGTGCCTGGAGTCGGGGGCCCCCGTCCTACGAGCAGTACTTC	CAWSRGPPSYEQYF
TRBV7-2	.	TRBJ1-1	medium-sized	TGTGCCAGCAGCTTAGTAGGTTGGACAGAAGCTTTCTTT	CASSLVGWTEAFF
TRBV20-1	TRBD1	TRBJ1-5	many	TGCAGTGCTAGAGTCCCCACAGGGGGCCGTAGCAATCAGCCCCAGCATTTT	CSARVPTGGRSNQPQHF
TRBV12-5	.	TRBJ1-5	many	TGTGCTAGTGCCCCGGGGGGGGAATTATATAGCAATCAGCCCCAGCATTTT	CASAPGGELYSNQPQHF
TRBV5-1	TRBD2	TRBJ2-3	many	TGCGCCAGCAGCCCTGGACTAGCGGGAGGGATAATGATTTTAGCAGATACGCAGTATTTT	CASSPGLAGGIMILADTQYF
TRBV15	.	TRBJ2-7	.	TGTGCCACCAGCAGAGAGTCAGGGAGTGGCGAGCAGTACTTC	CATSRESGSGEQYF